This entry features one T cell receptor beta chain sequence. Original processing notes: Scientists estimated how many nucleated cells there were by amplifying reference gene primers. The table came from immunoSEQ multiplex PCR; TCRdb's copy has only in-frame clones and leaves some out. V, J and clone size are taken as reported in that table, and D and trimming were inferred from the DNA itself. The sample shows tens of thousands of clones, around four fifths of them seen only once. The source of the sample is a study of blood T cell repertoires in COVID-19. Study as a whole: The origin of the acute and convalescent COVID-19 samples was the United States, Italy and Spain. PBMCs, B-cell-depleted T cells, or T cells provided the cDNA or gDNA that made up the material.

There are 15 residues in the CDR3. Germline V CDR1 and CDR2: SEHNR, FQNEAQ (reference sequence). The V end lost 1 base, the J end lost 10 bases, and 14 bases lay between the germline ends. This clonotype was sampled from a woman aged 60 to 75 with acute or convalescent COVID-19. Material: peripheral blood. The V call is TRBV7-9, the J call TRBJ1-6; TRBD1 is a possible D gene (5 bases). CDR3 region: CASSLGTGGGSPLHF. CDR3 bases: TGTGCCAGCAGCTTAGGAACCGGGGGAGGGTCACCCCTCCACTTT. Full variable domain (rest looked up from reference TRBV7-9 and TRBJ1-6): DTGVSQNPRHKITKRGQNVTFRCDPISEHNRLYWYRQTLGQGPEFLTYFQNEAQLEKSRLLSDRFSAERPKGSFSTLEIQRTEQGDSAMYLCASSLGTGGGSPLHFGNGTRLTVT.